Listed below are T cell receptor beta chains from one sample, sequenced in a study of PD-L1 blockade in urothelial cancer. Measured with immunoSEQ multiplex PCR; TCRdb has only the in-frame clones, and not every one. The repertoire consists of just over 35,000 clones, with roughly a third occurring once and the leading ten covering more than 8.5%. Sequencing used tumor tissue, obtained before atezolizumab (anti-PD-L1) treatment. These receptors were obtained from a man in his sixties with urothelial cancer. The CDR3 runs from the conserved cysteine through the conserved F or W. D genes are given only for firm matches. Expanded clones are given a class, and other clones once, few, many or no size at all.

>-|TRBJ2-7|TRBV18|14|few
CASSPRRADSEQYF
TGTGCCAGCTCACCACGGCGGGCCGACTCCGAGCAGTACTTC
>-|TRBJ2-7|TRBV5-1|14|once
CASSLSTGKYEQYF
TGCGCCAGCAGCCTTAGTACAGGGAAATACGAGCAGTACTTC
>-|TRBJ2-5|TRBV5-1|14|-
CASSLGASQETQYF
TGCGCCAGCAGCCTGGGTGCCTCCCAGGAGACCCAGTACTTC
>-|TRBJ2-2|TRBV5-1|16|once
CASSLEEAVSTGELFF
TGCGCCAGCAGCTTGGAGGAGGCAGTTAGCACCGGGGAGCTGTTTTTT
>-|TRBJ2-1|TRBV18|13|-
CASSPGGYNEQFF
TGTGCCAGCTCACCCGGCGGCTACAATGAGCAGTTCTTC
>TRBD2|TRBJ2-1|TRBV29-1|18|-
CSVGTGLGTSGRAHEQFF
TGCAGCGTTGGGACAGGGCTAGGGACTAGCGGGAGGGCCCATGAGCAGTTCTTC
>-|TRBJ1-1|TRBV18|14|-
CASSPKIAVPEAFF
TGTGCCAGCTCACCCAAAATCGCAGTACCCGAAGCTTTCTTT
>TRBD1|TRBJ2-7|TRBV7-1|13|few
CASSSDRGYEQYF
TGTGCCAGCAGCTCGGACAGGGGCTACGAGCAGTACTTC
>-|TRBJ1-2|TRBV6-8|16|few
CASSLLSGADGYGYTF
TGTGCCAGCAGCCTTCTTTCCGGGGCTGATGGGTATGGCTACACCTTC
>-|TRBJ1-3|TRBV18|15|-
CASSRPGSIGNTIYF
TGTGCCAGCTCACGGCCAGGGTCAATCGGAAACACCATATATTTT
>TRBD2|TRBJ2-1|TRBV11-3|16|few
CASSRLLAGGYNEQFF
TGTGCCAGCAGCCGCCTCCTAGCGGGAGGTTACAATGAGCAGTTCTTC
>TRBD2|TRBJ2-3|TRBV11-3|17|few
CASSPWTSGTSTDTQYF
TGTGCCAGCAGCCCCTGGACTAGCGGGACTAGCACAGATACGCAGTATTTT
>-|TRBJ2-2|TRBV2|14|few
CASSVDRNTGELFF
TGTGCCAGCAGTGTAGACAGAAACACCGGGGAGCTGTTTTTT
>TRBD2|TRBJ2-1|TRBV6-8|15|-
CASSYGLAGGHEQFF
TGTGCCAGCAGTTACGGACTAGCGGGAGGGCATGAGCAGTTCTTC
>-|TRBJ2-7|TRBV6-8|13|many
CASSSPPGNEQYF
TGTGCCAGCAGTTCCCCTCCAGGGAACGAGCAGTACTTC
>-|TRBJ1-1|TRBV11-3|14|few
CASSLGGTNTEAFF
TGTGCCAGCAGCTTGGGCGGTACGAACACTGAAGCTTTCTTT